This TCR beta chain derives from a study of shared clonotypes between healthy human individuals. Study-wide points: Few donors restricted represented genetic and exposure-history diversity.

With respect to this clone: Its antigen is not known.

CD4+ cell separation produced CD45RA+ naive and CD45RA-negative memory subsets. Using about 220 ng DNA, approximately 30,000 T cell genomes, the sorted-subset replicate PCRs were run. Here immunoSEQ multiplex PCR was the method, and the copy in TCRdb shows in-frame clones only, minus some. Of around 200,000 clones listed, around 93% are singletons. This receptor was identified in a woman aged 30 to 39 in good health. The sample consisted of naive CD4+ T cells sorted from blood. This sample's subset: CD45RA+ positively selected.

CDR3 DNA sequence: TGTGCCAGCAGCTACAGGGGTGAGACCCAGTACTTC. This translates into CASSYRGETQYF. The rearrangement uses TRBV28 and TRBJ2-5; TRBD1 aligns across 7 bases. Germline CDR1 MDHEN, CDR2 SYDVKM. The J segment lost 5 bases and the V segment lost 6 bases, leaving 3 bases of the junction unmatched. CDR3 length: 12 residues.